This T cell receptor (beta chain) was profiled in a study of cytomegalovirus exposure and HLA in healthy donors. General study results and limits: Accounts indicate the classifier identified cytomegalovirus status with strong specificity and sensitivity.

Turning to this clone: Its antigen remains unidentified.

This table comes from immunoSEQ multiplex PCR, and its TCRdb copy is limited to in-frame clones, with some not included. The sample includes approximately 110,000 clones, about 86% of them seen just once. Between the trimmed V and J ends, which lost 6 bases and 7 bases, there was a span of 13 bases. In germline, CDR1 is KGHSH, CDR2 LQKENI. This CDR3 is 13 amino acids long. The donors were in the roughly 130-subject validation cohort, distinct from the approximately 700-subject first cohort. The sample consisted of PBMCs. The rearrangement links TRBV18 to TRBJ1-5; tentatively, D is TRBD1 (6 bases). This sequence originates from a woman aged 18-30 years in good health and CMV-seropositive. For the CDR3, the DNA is TGTGCCAGCTCGCAAGACAGGAACCAGCCCCAGCATTTT. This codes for CASSQDRNQPQHF.